Listed here is a single T cell receptor beta chain. This sample is part of a study of cytomegalovirus exposure and HLA in healthy donors. Germline loops: CDR1 SGHRS, CDR2 YFSETQ. This CDR3 region has 15 residues. V shed 4 bases and J 3 bases; nucleotides not matched to a gene: 9. PCR used 60 Vbeta primers and 13 Jbeta primers. TCRdb's copy holds only in-frame clones and misses some; the assay was immunoSEQ multiplex PCR. The sample consists of 100,000 to 150,000 clones, about 83% of them appearing once. J is TRBJ2-5 and V is TRBV5-1, with 7 bases matching TRBD1. The sequence came from a girl under 10 years old in good health and CMV-seronegative. The sequencing input was PBMCs. CDR3 sequence reads: CASSIRQGMEETQYF. The CDR3 nucleotides read TGCGCCAGCAGCATCAGACAGGGAATGGAAGAGACCCAGTACTTC.